Listed here are 17 T cell receptor beta chains from one sample, sequenced in a study of T-cell memory formation after mild COVID-19. Each CDR3 protein is one row after TCRdb ran MiXCR on the 5' RACE reads. The sample lists approximately 410,000 distinct CDR3 sequences, 23% occurring once. Sequenced: PBMCs or a T cell subset sorted from them (not recorded which). All receptors derive from an adult woman who had mild COVID-19 (a few samples of this study predate the infection). Cell type and time point are not known.

The genes are TRBV6-1 and TRBJ2-5; D is unclear. The CDR3 covers 14 residues. V was cut by 7 bases and J by 6 bases, with 18 bases left in between. Germline V lookup: CDR1 MNHNS, CDR2 SASEGT. In DNA form, the CDR3 reads TGTGCCAGCATGGTCAGCGACCTTGAAAAGACCCAGTACTTC. Its translation: CASMVSDLEKTQYF.

The chain combines TRBV7-9 with TRBJ2-1, with a possible D match to TRBD2 (6 bases). The CDR3 has 16 residues. Deletions cut 5 bases from V and 3 bases from J, with 17 bases between. Germline assignment: CDR1 SEHNR and CDR2 FQNEAQ (reference sequence). CDR3 DNA: TGTGCCAGCAGCCCCCGGCGAACGGGAGTCTACAATGAGCAGTTCTTC. Translating gives CASSPRRTGVYNEQFF.

This clonotype turned up a few times. V and J are TRBV3-1 and TRBJ2-7, with 8 bases identical to TRBD1. The CDR3 runs to 15 residues. After removal of 2 bases from V and 0 bases from J, the junction contained 3 bases not matched to a gene. Germline CDR1 and CDR2: LGHDT and YNNKEL (reference sequence). CDR3 nucleotides: TGTGCCAGCAGCCAACCCGGGACAGGCTCCTACGAGCAGTACTTC. Its protein is CASSQPGTGSYEQYF.

This clonotype was detected only a few times. The chain couples TRBV3-1 to TRBJ2-7; D is possibly TRBD1 or TRBD2 (5 bases each). With 4 bases removed from V and 6 bases from J, the gap between germline ends came to 13 bases. The CDR3 is made up of 13 amino acids. CDR1 and CDR2 (germline): LGHDT, YNNKEL (reference sequence). In DNA form, the CDR3 reads TGTGCCAGCAGCCTTCTACATGGGGGCGAGCAGTACTTC. Its protein product is CASSLLHGGEQYF.

CDR3 sequence (DNA): TGTGCCAGCAGCGTAGCTTTCGGGGTCGGGGAGGATACGCAGTATTTT. Translation: CASSVAFGVGEDTQYF. The chain couples TRBV9 to TRBJ2-3, with D tentatively TRBD2 (5 bases). Trimming pared 0 bases from V and 6 bases from J, leaving 17 bases between. The CDR3 covers 16 residues. The germline V gene encodes CDR1 SGDLS and CDR2 YYNGEE.

The CDR3 sequence: CASSFSPLGGSEQFF. In DNA, the CDR3 is TGTGCCAGCAGCTTTTCCCCTCTTGGGGGTTCTGAGCAGTTCTTC. The chain links TRBV7-9 to TRBJ2-1, with D perhaps being TRBD1 or TRBD2 (5 bases each). From germline, CDR1 is SEHNR and CDR2 FQNEAQ (reference sequence). V was cut by 3 bases and J by 9 bases, with 18 bases left in between. The CDR3 contains 15 residues.

The chain carries TRBV7-2 and TRBJ2-5; D is possibly TRBD2 (7 bases). The CDR3 totals 14 residues. Trimming stripped 6 bases from V and 4 bases from J, with 15 bases between. The germline V gene has CDR1 SGHTA and CDR2 FQGNSA. The chain's CDR3 is CASSSGGPRETQYF. DNA of the CDR3: TGTGCCAGCAGTTCCGGGGGGCCTAGAGAGACCCAGTACTTC.

The chain recombines TRBV9 with TRBJ2-1; TRBD1 agrees at 8 bases. The length of the CDR3 is 15 residues. Losses at the gene ends were 0 bases for V and 5 bases for J; bases not matched to a gene: 4. CDR1 is SGDLS, CDR2 YYNGEE, per germline. CDR3 sequence: CASSVEGQAHNEQFF. DNA of the CDR3: TGTGCCAGCAGCGTAGAGGGACAGGCCCACAATGAGCAGTTCTTC.

This clonotype was counted at least ten times. This chain links TRBV20-1 with TRBJ2-7, with 7 bases aligning to TRBD2. CDR1 and CDR2 from the germline V gene are DFQATT and SNEGSKA (reference sequence). The junction had 5 bases not matched to a gene; V was cut back by 3 bases and J by 0 bases. This CDR3 has 14 residues. The CDR3 protein is CSASGGGTSYEQYF. The CDR3 DNA sequence: TGCAGTGCTAGCGGCGGGGGAACCTCCTACGAGCAGTACTTC.

V usage is TRBV4-3 and J usage is TRBJ2-3; D gene unclear. V was pared by 0 bases and J by 1 base, with 5 bases between. CDR3 size: 14 residues. Per the germline V gene, CDR1 is LGHNA and CDR2 is YSLEER. CDR3 amino acids: CASSQEGGTDTQYF. The CDR3 DNA sequence: TGCGCCAGCAGCCAAGAAGGTGGCACAGATACGCAGTATTTT.

The chain combines TRBV20-1 with TRBJ2-3, with D possibly being TRBD2 (6 bases). The germline V and J ends were trimmed by 6 bases and 5 bases, with 12 bases remaining between them. Germline lookup yields CDR1 DFQATT and CDR2 SNEGSKA (reference sequence). This CDR3 comprises 12 residues. CDR3 sequence: CSAAQGGDTQYF. For the CDR3, the DNA is TGCAGTGCGGCCCAGGGAGGAGATACGCAGTATTTT.

The V and J genes are TRBV19 and TRBJ2-7; D may correspond to TRBD1 or TRBD2 (5 bases each). The V gene's germline CDR1 is LNHDA and CDR2 SQIVND (reference sequence). V lost 3 bases to trimming and J lost 0 bases, with 12 bases between them. This CDR3 has 15 residues. CDR3 protein: CASSMTGAFSYEQYF. The CDR3 nucleotides are TGTGCCAGTAGTATGACCGGGGCCTTCTCCTACGAGCAGTACTTC.

The table lists this clonotype with a few counts. This chain joins TRBV30 and TRBJ1-1; D gene ambiguous. Trimming cost V 4 bases and J 2 bases, with 8 bases left between them. This CDR3 comprises 12 residues. The germline gives CDR1 GTSNPN, CDR2 SVGIG (reference sequence). The CDR3 nucleotides are TGTGCCTGGACAGGAGATAACACTGAAGCTTTCTTT. The encoded protein is CAWTGDNTEAFF.

In this sample, this clonotype turned up many times. The chain combines TRBV24-1 with TRBJ2-1; tentatively, D is TRBD1 or TRBD2 (6 bases each). Germline V CDR1 and CDR2: KGHDR, SFDVKD. Trimming removed 7 bases at V and 3 bases at J, with 15 bases between. This CDR3 spans 15 amino acids. CDR3 DNA sequence: TGTGCCACCAGGACTACCGGGGGCAGCTACAATGAGCAGTTCTTC. Translation: CATRTTGGSYNEQFF.

This clonotype was seen a handful of times. The chain combines TRBV4-2 with TRBJ1-1, with TRBD1 as a possible D gene (6 bases). CDR1 is LGHNA, CDR2 YNFKEQ, per germline. V shed 4 bases and J shed 6 bases, with 21 bases lying between them. The CDR3 is made up of 16 amino acids. The CDR3 DNA follows: TGTGCCAGCAGCCGGGGACCACCTGAGGGGGGGGCTGAAGCTTTCTTT. This sequence encodes CASSRGPPEGGAEAFF.

The DNA of the CDR3 is TGTGCCAGCAGTGGAGGCGACCTGGGACAGAGCAATCAGCCCCAGCATTTT. Protein product: CASSGGDLGQSNQPQHF. This chain connects TRBV6-5 to TRBJ1-5; TRBD1 aligns across 7 bases. The CDR3 totals 17 residues. Germline V CDR1 and CDR2: MNHEY, SVGAGI. V trimming: 5 bases; J trimming: 1 base; junction bases outside the gene matches: 11.

In DNA form, the CDR3 reads TGCAGTGCGCCCGACCTCCGCAGGTCTCTCTACGAGCAGTACTTC. Translating gives CSAPDLRRSLYEQYF. This chain joins TRBV20-1 and TRBJ2-7; D call uncertain. CDR1 DFQATT and CDR2 SNEGSKA come from the germline V gene (reference sequence). V gave up 6 bases and J gave up 3 bases, with 21 bases separating them. CDR3 length equals 15 residues.